This TCR beta chain was sequenced in a study of cytomegalovirus exposure and HLA in healthy donors. The assay was immunoSEQ multiplex PCR, and TCRdb's table has in-frame clones only and misses some. This sample carries 52,000 or so clones, roughly 89% of them seen once, and the ten largest clones take roughly 14%. Study-wide results and caveats: Investigators reported 150 to 200 TCR beta chains as tied to cytomegalovirus. Using the classifier, cytomegalovirus status was reportedly diagnosed with high specificity and sensitivity.

CDR3 length: 17 residues. From germline, CDR1 is SGHVS and CDR2 FQNEAQ. The V and J ends lost 5 bases and 4 bases respectively, with 23 bases between them. With respect to this clone: Antigen specificity is unknown.

This receptor was taken from a woman aged 18-29 years in good health and CMV-seronegative. Material for sequencing was PBMCs. The rearrangement uses TRBV7-8 and TRBJ1-2, with TRBD1 as a possible D gene (5 bases). The CDR3 spells CASSPSLGASKSYGYTF. The CDR3 bases are TGTGCCAGCAGCCCCAGCTTAGGGGCCTCAAAATCCTATGGCTACACCTTC.